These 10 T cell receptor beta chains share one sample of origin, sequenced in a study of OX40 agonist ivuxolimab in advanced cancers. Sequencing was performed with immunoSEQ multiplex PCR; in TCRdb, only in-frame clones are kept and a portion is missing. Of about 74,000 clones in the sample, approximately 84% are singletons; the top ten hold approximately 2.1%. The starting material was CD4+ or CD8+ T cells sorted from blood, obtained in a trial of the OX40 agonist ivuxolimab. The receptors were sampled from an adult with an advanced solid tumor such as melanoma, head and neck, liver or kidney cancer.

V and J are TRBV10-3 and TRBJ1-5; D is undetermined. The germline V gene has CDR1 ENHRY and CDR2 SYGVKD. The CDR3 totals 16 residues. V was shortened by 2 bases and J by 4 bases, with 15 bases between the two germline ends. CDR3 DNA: TGTGCCATCAGTGAGGCACCCGGGTTGTCAAATCAGCCCCAGCATTTT. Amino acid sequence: CAISEAPGLSNQPQHF.

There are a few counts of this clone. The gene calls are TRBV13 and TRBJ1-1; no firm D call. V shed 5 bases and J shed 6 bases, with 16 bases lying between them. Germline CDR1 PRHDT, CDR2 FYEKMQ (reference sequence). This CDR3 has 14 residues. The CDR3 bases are TGTGCCAGCAGCACAACTCCCGGGAGCTCTGAAGCTTTCTTT. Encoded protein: CASSTTPGSSEAFF.

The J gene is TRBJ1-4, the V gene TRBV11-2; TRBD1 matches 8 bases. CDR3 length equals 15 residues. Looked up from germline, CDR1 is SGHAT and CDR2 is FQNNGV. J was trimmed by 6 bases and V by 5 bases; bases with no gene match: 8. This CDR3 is CASSRGPTGDEKLFF. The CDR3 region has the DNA TGTGCCAGCAGCCGCGGCCCGACAGGGGATGAAAAACTGTTTTTT.

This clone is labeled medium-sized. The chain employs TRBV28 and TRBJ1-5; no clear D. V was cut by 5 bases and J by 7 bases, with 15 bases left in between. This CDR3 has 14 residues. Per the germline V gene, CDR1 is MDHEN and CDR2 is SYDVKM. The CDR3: CASSPSGLKQPQHF. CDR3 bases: TGTGCCAGCAGTCCGTCGGGGTTAAAGCAGCCCCAGCATTTT.

CDR3 amino acids: CASSIRRGWQETQYF. In DNA, the CDR3 is TGTGCCAGTAGTATAAGGCGGGGTTGGCAAGAGACCCAGTACTTC. V gene TRBV19 combines with J gene TRBJ2-5, with D possibly matching TRBD2 (6 bases). The V and J ends lost 2 bases and 2 bases respectively, with 12 bases between them. The CDR3 totals 15 residues. Germline loops: CDR1 LNHDA, CDR2 SQIVND (reference sequence).

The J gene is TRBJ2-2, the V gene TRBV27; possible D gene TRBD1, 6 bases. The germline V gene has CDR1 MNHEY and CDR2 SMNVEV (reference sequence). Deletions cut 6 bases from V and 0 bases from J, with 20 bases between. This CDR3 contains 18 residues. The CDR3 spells CASRLAGVARSNTGELFF. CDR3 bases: TGTGCCAGCAGGCTTGCAGGGGTGGCCCGGTCGAACACCGGGGAGCTGTTTTTT.

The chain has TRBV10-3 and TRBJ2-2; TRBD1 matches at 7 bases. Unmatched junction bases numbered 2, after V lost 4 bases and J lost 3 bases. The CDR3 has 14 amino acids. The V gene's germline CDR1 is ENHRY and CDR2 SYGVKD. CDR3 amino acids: CAISVGQDTGELFF. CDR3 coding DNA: TGTGCCATCAGTGTTGGACAGGACACCGGGGAGCTGTTTTTT.

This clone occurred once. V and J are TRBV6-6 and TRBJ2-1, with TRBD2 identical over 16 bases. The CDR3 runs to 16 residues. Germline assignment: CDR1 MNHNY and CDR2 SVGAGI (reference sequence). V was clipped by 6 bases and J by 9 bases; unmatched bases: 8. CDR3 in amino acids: CASRSGTSGGAVEQFF. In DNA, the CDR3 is TGTGCCAGCAGATCCGGGACTAGCGGGGGGGCGGTTGAGCAGTTCTTC.

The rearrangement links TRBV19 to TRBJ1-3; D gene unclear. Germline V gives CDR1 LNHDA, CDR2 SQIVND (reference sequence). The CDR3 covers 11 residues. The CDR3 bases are TGTGGCGTCGATCGCGGAAACACCATATATTTT. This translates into CGVDRGNTIYF.

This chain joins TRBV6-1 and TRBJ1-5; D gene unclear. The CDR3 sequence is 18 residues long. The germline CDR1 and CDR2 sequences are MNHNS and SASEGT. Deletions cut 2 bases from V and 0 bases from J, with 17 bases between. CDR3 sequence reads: CASSEQQQLQYSNQPQHF. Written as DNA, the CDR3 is TGTGCCAGCAGTGAACAGCAGCAGCTTCAATATAGCAATCAGCCCCAGCATTTT.